A selection of T cell receptor beta chains follows, all from one sample in a study of T cell responses to AZD1222 COVID-19 vaccine. The repertoire was sequenced with immunoSEQ multiplex PCR; TCRdb's copy has only in-frame clones and lacks some. The sample records about 130,000 clones, 90% being singletons. Specimen: peripheral blood, collected on day 0 of MenACWY control vaccination. The receptors come from an adult in good health. Each CDR3 is given without its conserved first and last residue. The D gene is left open where the match is weak.

v_gene	j_gene	d_gene	CDR3aa
TRBV5-1	TRBJ1-5	-	ASSLAGGGNQPQH
TRBV6-4	TRBJ2-3	TRBD2	ASSVGGTDTQY
TRBV27	TRBJ1-5	-	ASSLSRVTNQPQH
TRBV6-5	TRBJ2-5	-	ASMVAETQY
TRBV10-1	TRBJ2-3	TRBD2	ARILAGVTDTQY
TRBV27	TRBJ2-3	TRBD2	ASSLFAGGPGGDTQY
TRBV5-3	TRBJ2-2	-	ARRLAGGELF
TRBV5-1	TRBJ2-5	-	ASSPDIETQY
TRBV5-8	TRBJ1-5	TRBD1	ASSLTGGNQPQH
TRBV28	TRBJ2-3	TRBD1	ASSLTGARDTQY
TRBV6-4	TRBJ2-1	-	ASSTTQDHNEQF
TRBV7-9	TRBJ1-6	-	ASSLDPNRFYNSPLH
TRBV15	TRBJ2-7	-	ATGLRAGSSGEQY
TRBV6-5	TRBJ1-6	-	ASTRVVCSPLH
TRBV28	TRBJ2-2	TRBD2	ASRPPTSDTGELF
TRBV7-9	TRBJ1-3	-	ASITAAGNTIY
TRBV19	TRBJ2-7	-	ASSISGIDEQY
TRBV3-1/TRBV3-2	TRBJ2-3	TRBD2	ASSPLFGAGGPDTQY
TRBV5-8	TRBJ2-3	-	ASSFRRLADTQY
TRBV28	TRBJ2-1	TRBD2	ASSPRTSGRADEQF
TRBV28	TRBJ2-3	-	ASSPRGLAGGADTQY
TRBV29-1	TRBJ2-7	-	SVSRQVGYEQY
TRBV15	TRBJ2-7	TRBD2	ATSRDYAPSGVNEQY
TRBV7-8	TRBJ1-5	TRBD1	ASSQTRDRGLSNQPQH
TRBV2	TRBJ2-3	TRBD2	ASSEKASGRADTQY
TRBV14	TRBJ1-2	TRBD1	ASSLGPGQNYGYT
TRBV6-2/TRBV6-3	TRBJ1-2	TRBD1	ASSYSETGYGYT
TRBV7-2	TRBJ2-1	TRBD1	ASSLLRPGQGASEQF
TRBV6-2/TRBV6-3	TRBJ1-5	-	ASSWEQGSNQPQH
TRBV13	TRBJ2-3	TRBD2	ASSLRWRGTTDTQY
TRBV9	TRBJ2-1	TRBD2	ASSVVGAGDYEQF